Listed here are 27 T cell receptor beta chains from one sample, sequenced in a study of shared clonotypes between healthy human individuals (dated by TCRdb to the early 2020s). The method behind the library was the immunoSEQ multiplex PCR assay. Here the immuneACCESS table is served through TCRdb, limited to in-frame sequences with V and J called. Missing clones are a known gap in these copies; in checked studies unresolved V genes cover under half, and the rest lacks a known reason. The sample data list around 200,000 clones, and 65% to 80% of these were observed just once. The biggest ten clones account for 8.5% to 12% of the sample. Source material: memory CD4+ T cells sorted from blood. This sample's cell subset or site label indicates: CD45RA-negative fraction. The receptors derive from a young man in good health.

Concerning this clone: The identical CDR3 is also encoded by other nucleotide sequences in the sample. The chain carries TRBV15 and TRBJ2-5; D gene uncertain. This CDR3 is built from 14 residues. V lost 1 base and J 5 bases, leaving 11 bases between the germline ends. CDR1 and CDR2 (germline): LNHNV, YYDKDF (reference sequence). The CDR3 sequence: CATSRGQEQETQYF. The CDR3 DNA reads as TGTGCCACCAGCAGAGGACAAGAGCAGGAGACCCAGTACTTC.

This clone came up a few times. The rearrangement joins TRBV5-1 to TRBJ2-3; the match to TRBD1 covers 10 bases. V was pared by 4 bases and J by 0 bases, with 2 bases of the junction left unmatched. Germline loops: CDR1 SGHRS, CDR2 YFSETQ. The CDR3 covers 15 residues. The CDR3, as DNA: TGCGCCAGCAGCCGACAGGGGGCTAGCACAGATACGCAGTATTTT. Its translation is CASSRQGASTDTQYF.

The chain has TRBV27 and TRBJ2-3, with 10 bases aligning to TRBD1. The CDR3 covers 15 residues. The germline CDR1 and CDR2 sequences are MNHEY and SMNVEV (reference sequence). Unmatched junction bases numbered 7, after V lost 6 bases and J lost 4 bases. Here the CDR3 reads CASRLDRGHSDTQYF. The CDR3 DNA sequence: TGTGCCAGCAGGCTTGACAGGGGGCATTCAGATACGCAGTATTTT.

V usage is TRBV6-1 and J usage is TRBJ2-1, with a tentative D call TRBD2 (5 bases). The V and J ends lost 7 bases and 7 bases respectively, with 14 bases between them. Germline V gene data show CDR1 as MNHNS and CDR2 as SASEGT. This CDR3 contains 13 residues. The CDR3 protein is CASMRIRGNEQFF. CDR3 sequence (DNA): TGTGCCAGCATGCGCATTCGCGGGAATGAGCAGTTCTTC.

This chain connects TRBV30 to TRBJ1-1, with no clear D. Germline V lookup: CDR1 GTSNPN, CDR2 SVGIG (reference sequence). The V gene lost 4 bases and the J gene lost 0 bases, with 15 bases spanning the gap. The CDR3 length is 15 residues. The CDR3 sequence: CAWNTAGRLNTEAFF. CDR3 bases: TGTGCCTGGAACACCGCCGGGAGATTGAACACTGAAGCTTTCTTT.

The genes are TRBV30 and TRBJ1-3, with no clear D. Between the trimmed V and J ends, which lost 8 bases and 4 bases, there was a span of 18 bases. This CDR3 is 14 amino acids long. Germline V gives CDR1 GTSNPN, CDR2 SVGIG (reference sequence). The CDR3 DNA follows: TGTGCCGGGTCCCAAGGAGCGCCGGGAAACACCATATATTTT. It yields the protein CAGSQGAPGNTIYF.

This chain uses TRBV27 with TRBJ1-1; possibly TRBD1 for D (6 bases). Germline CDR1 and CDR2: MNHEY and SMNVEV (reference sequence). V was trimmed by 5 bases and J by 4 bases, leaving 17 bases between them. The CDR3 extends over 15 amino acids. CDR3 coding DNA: TGTGCCAGCAGTCCCCGACAGGACTTACTCACTGAAGCTTTCTTT. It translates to CASSPRQDLLTEAFF.

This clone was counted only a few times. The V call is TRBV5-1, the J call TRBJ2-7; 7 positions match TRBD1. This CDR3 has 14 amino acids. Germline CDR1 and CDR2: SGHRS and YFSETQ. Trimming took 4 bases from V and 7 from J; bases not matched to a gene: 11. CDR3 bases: TGCGCCAGCAGCCGCGGACAGGTAGGCGAAGAGCAGTACTTC. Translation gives CASSRGQVGEEQYF.

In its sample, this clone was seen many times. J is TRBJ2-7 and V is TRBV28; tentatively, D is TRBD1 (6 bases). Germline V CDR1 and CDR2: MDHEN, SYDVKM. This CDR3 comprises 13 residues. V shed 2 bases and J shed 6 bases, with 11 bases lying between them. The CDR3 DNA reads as TGTGCCAGCAGTTTACCTCAGGGGCCCGAGCAGTACTTC. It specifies CASSLPQGPEQYF.

The CDR3 coding sequence is TGTGCCAGCAGCTTAGCCCCCACACAGTTCTTC. Translated, it gives CASSLAPTQFF. V usage is TRBV7-9 and J usage is TRBJ2-1; D ambiguous. Germline CDR1 is SEHNR and CDR2 is FQNEAQ (reference sequence). The CDR3 length is 11 residues. V lost 0 bases, J lost 13 bases, and 7 bases lay in between.

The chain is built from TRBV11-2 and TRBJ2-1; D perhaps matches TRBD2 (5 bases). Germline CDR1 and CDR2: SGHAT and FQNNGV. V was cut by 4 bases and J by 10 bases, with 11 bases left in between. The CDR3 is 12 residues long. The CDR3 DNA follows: TGTGCCAGCAGCTCAACCCCGGGGGAGCAGTTCTTC. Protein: CASSSTPGEQFF. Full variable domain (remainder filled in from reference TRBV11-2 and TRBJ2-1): EAGVAQSPRYKIIEKRQSVAFWCNPISGHATLYWYQQILGQGPKLLIQFQNNGVVDDSQLPKDRFSAERLKGVDSTLKIQPAKLEDSAVYLCASSSTPGEQFFGPGTRLTVL.

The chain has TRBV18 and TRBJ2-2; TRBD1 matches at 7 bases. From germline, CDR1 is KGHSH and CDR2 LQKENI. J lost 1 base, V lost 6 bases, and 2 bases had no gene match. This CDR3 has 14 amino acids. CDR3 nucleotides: TGTGCCAGCTCCCGACAGGGGAACACCGGGGAGCTGTTTTTT. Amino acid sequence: CASSRQGNTGELFF.

The CDR3: CASSPRLADFQETQYF. The DNA of the CDR3 is TGTGCCAGCTCACCAAGGCTAGCGGACTTCCAAGAGACCCAGTACTTC. The chain recombines TRBV18 with TRBJ2-5, with 7 bases lining up with TRBD2. The CDR3 is 16 amino acids. Germline V CDR1 and CDR2: KGHSH, LQKENI. J gave up 1 base and V 2 bases, and 7 bases lay outside the gene matches.

The CDR3 sequence is CASSVQQGDTGELFF. Written as DNA, the CDR3 is TGTGCCAGCAGCGTCCAACAGGGGGACACCGGGGAGCTGTTTTTT. This rearrangement joins TRBV5-4 to TRBJ2-2, with 8 nucleotides matching TRBD1. In germline, CDR1 is SGHNT, CDR2 YYREEE (reference sequence). With V trimmed by 4 bases and J by 3 bases, 5 bases remained unmatched. This CDR3 region has 15 residues.

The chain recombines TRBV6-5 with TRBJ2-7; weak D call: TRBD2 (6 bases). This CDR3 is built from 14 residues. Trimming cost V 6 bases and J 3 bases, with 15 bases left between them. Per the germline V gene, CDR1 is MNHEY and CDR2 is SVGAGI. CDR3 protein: CASRRAGTFYEQYF. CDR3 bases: TGTGCCAGCAGGAGAGCCGGGACTTTCTACGAGCAGTACTTC.

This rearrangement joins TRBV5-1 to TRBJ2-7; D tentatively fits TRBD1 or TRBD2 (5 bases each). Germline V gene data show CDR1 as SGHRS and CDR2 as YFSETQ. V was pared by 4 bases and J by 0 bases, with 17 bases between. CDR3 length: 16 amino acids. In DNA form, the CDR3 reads TGCGCCAGCAGCAGGGCTCGAGGGGAATACTCCTACGAGCAGTACTTC. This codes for CASSRARGEYSYEQYF.

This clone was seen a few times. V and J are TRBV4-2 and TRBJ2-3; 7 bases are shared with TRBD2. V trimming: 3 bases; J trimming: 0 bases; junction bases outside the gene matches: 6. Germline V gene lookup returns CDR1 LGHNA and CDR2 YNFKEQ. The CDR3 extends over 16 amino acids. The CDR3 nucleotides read TGTGCCAGCAGCCAGGGGCTAGCGGATAGCACAGATACGCAGTATTTT. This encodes CASSQGLADSTDTQYF.

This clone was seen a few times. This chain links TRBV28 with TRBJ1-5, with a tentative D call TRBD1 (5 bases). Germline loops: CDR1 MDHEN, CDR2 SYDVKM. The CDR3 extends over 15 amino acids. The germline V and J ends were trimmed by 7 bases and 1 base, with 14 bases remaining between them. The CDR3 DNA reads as TGTGCCAGCACCTCGGCAGGGCCGAGCAATCAGCCCCAGCATTTT. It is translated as CASTSAGPSNQPQHF.

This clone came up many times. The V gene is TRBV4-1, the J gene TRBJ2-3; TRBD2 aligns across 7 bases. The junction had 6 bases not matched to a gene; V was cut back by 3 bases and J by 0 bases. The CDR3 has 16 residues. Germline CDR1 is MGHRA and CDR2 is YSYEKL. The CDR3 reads CASSQLLATSTDTQYF. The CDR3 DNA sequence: TGCGCCAGCAGCCAGTTACTAGCGACTAGCACAGATACGCAGTATTTT.

This CDR3 is CASSQEAGVTYGYTF. The CDR3, as DNA: TGCGCCAGCAGCCAAGAAGCAGGCGTTACCTATGGCTACACCTTC. The chain has TRBV4-3 and TRBJ1-2; no reliable D call. V was cut by 0 bases and J by 4 bases, with 12 bases left in between. CDR1 is LGHNA, CDR2 YSLEER, per germline. CDR3 size: 15 residues.

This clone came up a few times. CDR3 in amino acids: CASSLDRSNAGELFF. Written as DNA, the CDR3 is TGTGCCAGCAGTCTTGACAGGAGTAACGCCGGGGAGCTGTTTTTT. This sequence joins TRBV2 and TRBJ2-2; D perhaps matches TRBD1 (6 bases). The ends were cut back, 5 bases at V and 6 bases at J, with 16 bases in the middle. This CDR3 comprises 15 residues. The germline gives CDR1 SNHLY, CDR2 FYNNEI. Filled out from reference TRBV2 and TRBJ2-2, the complete variable domain reads EPEVTQTPSHQVTQMGQEVILRCVPISNHLYFYWYRQILGQKVEFLVSFYNNEISEKSEIFDDQFSVERPDGSNFTLKIRSTKLEDSAMYFCASSLDRSNAGELFFGEGSRLTVL.

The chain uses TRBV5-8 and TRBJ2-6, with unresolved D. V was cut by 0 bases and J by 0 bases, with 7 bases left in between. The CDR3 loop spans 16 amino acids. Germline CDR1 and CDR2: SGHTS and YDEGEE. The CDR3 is CASSLGGDSGANVLTF. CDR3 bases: TGTGCCAGCAGCTTGGGTGGGGACTCTGGGGCCAACGTCCTGACTTTC.

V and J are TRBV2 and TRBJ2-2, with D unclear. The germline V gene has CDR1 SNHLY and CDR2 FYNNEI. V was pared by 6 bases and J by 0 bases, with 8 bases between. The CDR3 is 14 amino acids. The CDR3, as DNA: TGTGCCAGCAGCACGTTCGCGAACACCGGGGAGCTGTTTTTT. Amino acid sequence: CASSTFANTGELFF.

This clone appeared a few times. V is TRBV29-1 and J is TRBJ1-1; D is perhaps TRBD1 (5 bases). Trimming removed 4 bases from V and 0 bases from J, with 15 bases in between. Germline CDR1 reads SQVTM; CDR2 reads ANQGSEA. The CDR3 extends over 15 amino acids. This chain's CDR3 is CSVGPGWGMNTEAFF. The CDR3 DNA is TGCAGCGTTGGTCCCGGCTGGGGGATGAACACTGAAGCTTTCTTT.

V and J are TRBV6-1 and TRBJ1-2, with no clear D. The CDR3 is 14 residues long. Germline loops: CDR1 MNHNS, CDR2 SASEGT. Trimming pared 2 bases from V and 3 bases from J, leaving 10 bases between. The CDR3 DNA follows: TGTGCCAGCAGTGAATCCGGGCAGTACTATGGCTACACCTTC. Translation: CASSESGQYYGYTF.

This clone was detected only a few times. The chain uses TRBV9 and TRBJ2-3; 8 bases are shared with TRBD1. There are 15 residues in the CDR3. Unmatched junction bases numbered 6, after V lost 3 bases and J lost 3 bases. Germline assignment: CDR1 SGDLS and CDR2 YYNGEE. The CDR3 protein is CASSARQGWTDTQYF. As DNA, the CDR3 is TGTGCCAGCAGCGCCCGACAGGGGTGGACAGATACGCAGTATTTT.

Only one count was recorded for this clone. The CDR3, as DNA: TGCGCCAGCAGTCCCGACAAAGCAGCCAAAAACATTCAGTACTTC. Translation: CASSPDKAAKNIQYF. The V and J genes are TRBV5-1 and TRBJ2-4; D uncertain. Trimming took off 5 bases at V and 0 bases at J, with 12 bases between the two ends. Germline loops: CDR1 SGHRS, CDR2 YFSETQ. The CDR3 has 15 residues. Complete variable domain (other parts from reference TRBV5-1 and TRBJ2-4): KAGVTQTPRYLIKTRGQQVTLSCSPISGHRSVSWYQQTPGQGLQFLFEYFSETQRNKGNFPGRFSGRQFSNSRSEMNVSTLELGDSALYLCASSPDKAAKNIQYFGAGTRLSVL.